A selection of T cell receptor beta chains follows, all from one sample in a study of blood T cell repertoires in COVID-19. Produced via immunoSEQ multiplex PCR; TCRdb's table is partial and in-frame only. This sample has approximately 260,000 clones, with under 95% found just once. Sequenced sample: PBMCs or T cells enriched from blood (not recorded which). These receptors were collected from a woman aged 18-29 years who had recovered from COVID-19. CDR3s include the opening cysteine and the closing phenylalanine or tryptophan. The D gene is left open where the match is weak. Part of the rows lack a size; the others show once, few, many or a class for expanded clones.

- | TRBJ2-7 | TRBV19 | 14 | TRBD1 | CASRRQGASYEQYF | TGTGCCAGTAGGCGACAGGGGGCCTCCTACGAGCAGTACTTC
few | TRBJ1-2 | TRBV7-2 | 14 | TRBD1 | CASSSRGTGYGYTF | TGTGCCAGCAGCTCCAGGGGGACGGGCTATGGCTACACCTTC
- | TRBJ2-7 | TRBV6-5 | 15 | TRBD2 | CASSLGTSGRYEQYF | TGTGCCAGCAGTCTCGGGACTAGCGGGAGGTACGAGCAGTACTTC
- | TRBJ2-3 | TRBV7-9 | 15 | TRBD2 | CASSFSGRPTDTQYF | TGTGCCAGCAGCTTTAGCGGGAGGCCCACAGATACGCAGTATTTT
few | TRBJ1-5 | TRBV5-6 | 15 | TRBD1 | CASSFGTGYIQPQHF | TGTGCCAGCAGCTTTGGGACAGGGTATATTCAGCCCCAGCATTTT
few | TRBJ1-2 | TRBV19 | 13 | TRBD1 | CASSQQGKGGYTF | TGTGCCAGTAGCCAACAGGGGAAAGGTGGCTACACCTTC
- | TRBJ1-3 | TRBV7-9 | 14 | - | CASRREDSGNTIYF | TGTGCCAGCAGACGGGAAGACTCTGGAAACACCATATATTTT
- | TRBJ2-4 | TRBV14 | 15 | TRBD1 | CASSQADRDRNIQYF | TGTGCCAGCAGCCAAGCGGACAGGGATCGGAACATTCAGTACTTC
- | TRBJ2-1 | TRBV9 | 16 | - | CASSVDGGKTYNEQFF | TGTGCCAGCAGCGTAGATGGGGGGAAAACCTACAATGAGCAGTTCTTC
- | TRBJ1-5 | TRBV27 | 15 | TRBD1 | CASSFSTGGNQPQHF | TGTGCCAGCAGTTTCTCGACAGGGGGCAATCAGCCCCAGCATTTT
- | TRBJ1-1 | TRBV11-3 | 17 | TRBD1 | CASSAQQGAKSRTEAFF | TGTGCCAGCAGCGCCCAACAGGGGGCGAAGTCGAGGACTGAAGCTTTCTTT
many | TRBJ2-1 | TRBV6-4 | 17 | TRBD2 | CASSREGLAGGPSEQFF | TGTGCCAGCAGCCGAGAGGGACTAGCGGGGGGGCCCAGTGAGCAGTTCTTC
- | TRBJ2-3 | TRBV6-6 | 13 | - | CASRGYDTDTQYF | TGTGCCAGCAGGGGCTATGACACAGATACGCAGTATTTT
- | TRBJ1-1 | TRBV19 | 14 | TRBD1 | CASSPDRANTEAFF | TGTGCCAGTAGTCCTGACAGGGCGAACACTGAAGCTTTCTTT
- | TRBJ2-7 | TRBV5-8 | 14 | - | CATSPRQAPYEQYF | TGTGCCACCTCGCCCCGGCAGGCACCCTACGAGCAGTACTTC
once | TRBJ1-3 | TRBV18 | 19 | - | CASSPPFLPGQPSGNTIYF | TGTGCCAGCTCACCACCGTTCTTGCCCGGACAGCCCTCTGGGAACACCATATATTTT
- | TRBJ2-1 | TRBV11-3 | 14 | - | CASSPHRGSHEQFF | TGTGCCAGCAGCCCACACCGGGGAAGTCATGAGCAGTTCTTC
- | TRBJ1-1 | TRBV6-5 | 12 | - | CASGRDWTEAFF | TGTGCCAGTGGCAGGGATTGGACTGAAGCTTTCTTT
- | TRBJ1-4 | TRBV2 | 13 | TRBD1 | CATNRDRDEKLFF | TGTGCCACCAACCGGGACAGGGATGAAAAACTGTTTTTT
- | TRBJ1-5 | TRBV27 | 16 | - | CASSLNARGSNQPQHF | TGTGCCAGCAGTTTAAACGCCAGGGGTAGCAATCAGCCCCAGCATTTT
- | TRBJ2-1 | TRBV18 | 15 | - | CASSPPALAYNEQFF | TGTGCCAGCTCACCTCCGGCACTAGCTTACAATGAGCAGTTCTTC
- | TRBJ1-2 | TRBV19 | 14 | - | CASSIGGGEYGYTF | TGTGCCAGTAGTATCGGTGGGGGCGAGTATGGCTACACCTTC
- | TRBJ2-5 | TRBV27 | 15 | TRBD1 | CASRSLQGAGETQYF | TGTGCCAGCAGATCCCTACAGGGGGCGGGTGAGACCCAGTACTTC
- | TRBJ1-5 | TRBV7-8 | 14 | - | CASSLLSSNQPQHF | TGTGCCAGCAGCTTATTAAGCAGCAATCAGCCCCAGCATTTT
- | TRBJ1-6 | TRBV9 | 12 | - | CASSVGGSPLHF | TGTGCCAGCAGCGTAGGCGGATCACCCCTCCACTTT
- | TRBJ2-3 | TRBV5-4 | 13 | - | CASSLAGSDTQYF | TGTGCCAGCAGCTTGGCAGGGTCAGATACGCAGTATTTT
- | TRBJ2-7 | TRBV27 | 17 | TRBD2 | CASSLWGFAGGPNEQYF | TGTGCCAGCAGTTTATGGGGGTTCGCGGGAGGGCCGAACGAGCAGTACTTC
- | TRBJ1-6 | TRBV20-1 | 14 | TRBD1 | CSASVQGGNSPLHF | TGCAGTGCTAGTGTCCAGGGGGGCAATTCACCCCTCCACTTT
- | TRBJ1-1 | TRBV28 | 11 | TRBD1 | CASSNRGRAFF | TGTGCCAGCAGTAACAGGGGGCGAGCTTTCTTT
once | TRBJ2-2 | TRBV11-2 | 13 | - | CASSLSRTGELFF | TGTGCCAGCAGCCTCTCACGGACCGGGGAGCTGTTTTTT
- | TRBJ2-1 | TRBV19 | 18 | TRBD2 | CASSIVGGLAGSNNEQFF | TGTGCCAGTAGTATAGTAGGGGGCCTAGCGGGGTCTAACAATGAGCAGTTCTTC
- | TRBJ2-7 | TRBV10-2 | 14 | TRBD2 | CASRHTGGGYEQYF | TGCGCCAGCAGGCATACCGGGGGGGGCTACGAGCAGTACTTC
- | TRBJ2-1 | TRBV12-3/TRBV12-4 | 12 | TRBD2 | CASRGGYNEQFF | TGTGCCAGCAGGGGGGGGTACAATGAGCAGTTCTTC